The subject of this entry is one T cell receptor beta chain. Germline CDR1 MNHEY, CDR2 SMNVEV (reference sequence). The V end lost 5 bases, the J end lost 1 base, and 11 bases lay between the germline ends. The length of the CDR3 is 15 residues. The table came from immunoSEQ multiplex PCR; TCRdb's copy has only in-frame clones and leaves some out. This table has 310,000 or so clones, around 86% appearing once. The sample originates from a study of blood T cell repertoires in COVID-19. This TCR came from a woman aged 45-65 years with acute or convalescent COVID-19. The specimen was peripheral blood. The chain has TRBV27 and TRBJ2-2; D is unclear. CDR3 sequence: CASSPSGRNTGELFF. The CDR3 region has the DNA TGTGCCAGCAGTCCATCGGGTCGGAACACCGGGGAGCTGTTTTTT.